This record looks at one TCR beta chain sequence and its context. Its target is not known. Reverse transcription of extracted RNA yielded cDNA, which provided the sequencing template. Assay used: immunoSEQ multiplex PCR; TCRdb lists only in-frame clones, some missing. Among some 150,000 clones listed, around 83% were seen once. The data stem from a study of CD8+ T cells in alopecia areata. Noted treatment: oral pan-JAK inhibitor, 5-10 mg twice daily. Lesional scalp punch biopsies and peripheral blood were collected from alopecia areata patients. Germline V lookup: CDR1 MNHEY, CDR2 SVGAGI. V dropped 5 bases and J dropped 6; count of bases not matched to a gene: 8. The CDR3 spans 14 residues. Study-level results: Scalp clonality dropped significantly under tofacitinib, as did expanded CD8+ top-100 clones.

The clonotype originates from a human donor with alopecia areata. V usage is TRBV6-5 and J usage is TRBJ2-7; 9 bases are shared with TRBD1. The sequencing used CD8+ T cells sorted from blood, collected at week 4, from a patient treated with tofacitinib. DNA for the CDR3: TGTGCCAGCAGTCCCGGGACAGGGTTGTCCGAGCAGTACTTC. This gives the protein CASSPGTGLSEQYF.